Shown below are 29 T cell receptor beta chains from a single sample sequenced in a study of patients and donors after allogeneic stem cell transplantation. TCRdb passed the RT-PCR reads through MiXCR, listing each CDR3 protein once. The data show some 60,000 distinct CDR3 sequences, with more than 10% seen just once and about a third held by the top ten. The material sequenced was blood, either unsorted or a sorted T cell fraction (not recorded which). The receptors originated from a human donor who was either an allogeneic HSCT recipient or a stem cell or donor lymphocyte infusion donor (not recorded which). It is not recorded whose cells these are; they may come from a transplant donor.

Points on this clonotype: This is likely a read error, given that the CDR3 carries no conserved phenylalanine or tryptophan at its end. The chain carries TRBV13 and TRBJ1-1; no clear D gene. V was shortened by 2 bases and J by 5 bases, with 18 bases between the two germline ends. The CDR3 totals 16 residues. The V gene's germline CDR1 is PRHDT and CDR2 FYEKMQ (reference sequence). The CDR3 is CASSLKLKGTRTEAFL. The CDR3 DNA follows: TGTGCCAGCAGCTTAAAGTTGAAGGGTACGAGAACTGAAGCTTTCTTG.

The chain has TRBV6-6 and TRBJ1-1; the D is unclear. CDR1 is MNHNY and CDR2 is SVGAGI in the germline V gene (reference sequence). The CDR3 totals 14 residues. The ends were cut back, 7 bases at V and 0 bases at J, with 12 bases in the middle. CDR3: CASTRTEMNTEAFF. CDR3 nucleotides: TGTGCCAGCACTCGGACGGAGATGAACACTGAAGCTTTCTTT.

Points on this clonotype: At one boundary the junction diverges from the germline segment, which might be a read error. V usage is TRBV14 and J usage is TRBJ1-2; D remains unclear. CDR3 length: 14 amino acids. Germline V CDR1 and CDR2: SGHDN, FVKESK. The chain's CDR3 is CVSSQDGRVDGYTF. The CDR3, as DNA: TGTGTCAGCAGCCAAGATGGTAGGGTAGATGGCTACACCTTC.

Only a few counts were recorded for this clonotype. The V gene is TRBV5-1, the J gene TRBJ2-2, with D possibly TRBD1 on 5 matching bases. Germline values: CDR1 SGHRS, CDR2 YFSETQ. This CDR3 is built from 15 residues. Between the trimmed V and J ends, which lost 1 base and 1 base, there was a span of 8 bases. CDR3 region: CASSLFRENTGELFF. The CDR3 DNA reads as TGCGCCAGCAGCTTGTTCAGGGAGAACACCGGGGAGCTGTTTTTT. The entire variable domain, with the rest obtained from reference TRBV5-1 and TRBJ2-2, is as follows: KAGVTQTPRYLIKTRGQQVTLSCSPISGHRSVSWYQQTPGQGLQFLFEYFSETQRNKGNFPGRFSGRQFSNSRSEMNVSTLELGDSALYLCASSLFRENTGELFFGEGSRLTVL.

In its sample, this clonotype was seen a few times. The V gene is TRBV5-6, the J gene TRBJ1-1; no firm D call. Germline-derived CDR1 and CDR2 are SGHDT and YYEEEE. There are 16 residues in the CDR3. V was clipped by 2 bases and J by 4 bases, with 18 bases between them. This CDR3 is CASSFSTFFAGTEAFF. In DNA, the CDR3 is TGTGCCAGCAGCTTCTCCACCTTTTTTGCGGGCACTGAAGCTTTCTTT. The full variable domain, completed using reference TRBV5-6 and TRBJ1-1, is DAGVTQSPTHLIKTRGQQVTLRCSPKSGHDTVSWYQQALGQGPQFIFQYYEEEERQRGNFPDRFSGHQFPNYSSELNVNALLLGDSALYLCASSFSTFFAGTEAFFGQGTRLTVV.

At least ten counts were recorded for this clonotype. The CDR3 reads CAWSAGQGSPLHF. In nucleotides, the CDR3 is TGTGCCTGGAGTGCGGGCCAAGGTTCACCCCTCCACTTT. The chain recombines TRBV30 with TRBJ1-6; D is ambiguous. The CDR3 loop spans 13 amino acids. Looked up from germline, CDR1 is GTSNPN and CDR2 is SVGIG (reference sequence). Trimming took 1 base from V and 9 from J, leaving 10 bases between them.

In its sample, this clonotype was seen many times. The CDR3 here is CASRRAGNEKLFF. The CDR3 DNA reads TGTGCCAGCAGGCGGGCAGGGAATGAAAAACTGTTTTTT. The rearrangement links TRBV25-1 to TRBJ1-4; maybe TRBD1 (5 bases). Trimming stripped 6 bases from V and 5 bases from J, with 10 bases between. The germline V gene has CDR1 MGHDK and CDR2 SYGVNS. The CDR3 runs 13 residues.

The V gene is TRBV12-3 or TRBV12-4, the J gene TRBJ2-6; D is possibly TRBD1 (5 bases). CDR3 size: 14 residues. The V and J ends lost 11 bases and 2 bases respectively, with 13 bases between them. CDR3 DNA: TGTGCCGTCATGGGCAGGGCTGGGGCCAACGTCCTGACTTTC. Translation gives CAVMGRAGANVLTF.

This clonotype occurred a few times. The chain employs TRBV12-3 or TRBV12-4 and TRBJ1-2; D is perhaps TRBD1 (6 bases). CDR3 size: 13 residues. The V gene lost 5 bases and the J gene lost 8 bases, with 15 bases spanning the gap. CDR3 sequence: CASSDTGTGGYTF. The CDR3 DNA is TGTGCCAGCAGTGACACAGGGACGGGAGGCTACACCTTC.

The chain uses TRBV19 and TRBJ2-7; 10 bases match TRBD1. CDR1 LNHDA and CDR2 SQIVND come from the germline V gene (reference sequence). Trimming cost V 3 bases and J 5 bases; bases outside gene matches: 4. The CDR3 sequence is 14 residues long. The DNA of the CDR3 is TGTGCCAGTAGTATCCGGGACAGGGGCCACGAGCAGTACTTC. It codes for CASSIRDRGHEQYF.

The chain couples TRBV5-1 to TRBJ2-1; D remains unclear. Trimming took 0 bases from V and 5 from J, leaving 9 bases between them. Germline V gives CDR1 SGHRS, CDR2 YFSETQ. The CDR3 covers 14 residues. This chain's CDR3 is CASSLGFKNNEQFF. Here the CDR3 DNA reads TGCGCCAGCAGCTTGGGGTTCAAGAACAATGAGCAGTTCTTC.

This clonotype was detected a few times. The rearrangement joins TRBV19 to TRBJ1-5; no reliable D call. The CDR3 consists of 14 residues. In germline, CDR1 is LNHDA, CDR2 SQIVND (reference sequence). Trimming left V 8 bases short and J 7 bases short, with 18 bases between. The CDR3 spells CASGVVGGRQPQHF. DNA of the CDR3: TGTGCCAGTGGGGTCGTAGGAGGGAGGCAGCCCCAGCATTTT.

This clonotype was recorded a few times. The rearrangement links TRBV29-1 to TRBJ2-7; 8 nucleotides match TRBD1. The CDR3 is 14 amino acids. Looked up from germline, CDR1 is SQVTM and CDR2 is ANQGSEA. Unmatched junction bases numbered 9, after V lost 6 bases and J lost 2 bases. The CDR3 DNA reads TGCAGCGTCGACTCAGGGGGCCCTACCTACGAGCAGTACTTC. Translating it yields CSVDSGGPTYEQYF.

This clonotype was counted only a few times. The V gene is TRBV5-1, the J gene TRBJ1-2, with D possibly TRBD1 on 6 matching bases. CDR1 and CDR2 (germline): SGHRS, YFSETQ. The CDR3 sequence is 14 residues long. V was pared by 0 bases and J by 3 bases, with 9 bases between. The CDR3 DNA is TGCGCCAGCAGCTTGGCGTCAGGGGACTATGGCTACACCTTC. Protein product: CASSLASGDYGYTF. Looking up the rest from reference TRBV5-1 and TRBJ1-2 gives the full variable domain: KAGVTQTPRYLIKTRGQQVTLSCSPISGHRSVSWYQQTPGQGLQFLFEYFSETQRNKGNFPGRFSGRQFSNSRSEMNVSTLELGDSALYLCASSLASGDYGYTFGSGTRLTVV.

This clonotype appeared many times. The chain couples TRBV20-1 to TRBJ1-5; no clear D gene. Germline V lookup: CDR1 DFQATT, CDR2 SNEGSKA (reference sequence). This CDR3 spans 12 amino acids. The V end lost 0 bases, the J end lost 6 bases, and 6 bases lay between the germline ends. The CDR3 DNA reads TGCAGTGCTAGAGATCCTGGTCAGCCCCAGCATTTT. This sequence encodes CSARDPGQPQHF.

This CDR3 reads CAISRAGVGANEQFF. The CDR3 nucleotides read TGTGCCATCTCCCGAGCGGGAGTAGGGGCTAATGAGCAGTTCTTC. J is TRBJ2-1 and V is TRBV10-3; 8 nucleotides agree with TRBD2. Per the germline V gene, CDR1 is ENHRY and CDR2 is SYGVKD. The CDR3 is 15 residues long. V shed 8 bases, J shed 7 bases, and the junction held 13 bases outside the gene matches.

This clonotype occurred a few times. The rearrangement uses TRBV29-1 and TRBJ2-5, with TRBD2 matching over 10 bases. This CDR3 has 15 residues. The germline V gene encodes CDR1 SQVTM and CDR2 ANQGSEA. Trimming at V came to 4 bases and at J to 5 bases, leaving 10 bases not matched to a gene. The CDR3 loop reads CSVVASSGSGETQYF. CDR3 DNA sequence: TGCAGCGTTGTGGCCTCTAGCGGGAGTGGGGAGACCCAGTACTTC.

This clonotype was seen repeatedly, ten times or more. The J gene is TRBJ1-2, the V gene TRBV4-2; unclear D gene. V shed 0 bases and J shed 0 bases, with 17 bases lying between them. Germline V CDR1 and CDR2: LGHNA, YNFKEQ. This CDR3 has 18 amino acids. The CDR3 is CASSQDMVAPPANYGYTF. DNA for the CDR3: TGTGCCAGCAGCCAAGATATGGTAGCGCCCCCCGCTAACTATGGCTACACCTTC.

This chain connects TRBV27 to TRBJ1-5; 9 bases are a match to TRBD1. CDR1 is MNHEY, CDR2 SMNVEV, per germline (reference sequence). With 5 bases clipped from V and 1 base from J, the junction kept 3 bases outside the gene matches. This CDR3 region has 15 residues. As DNA, the CDR3 is TGTGCCAGCAGTGGGGACAGGGTAAGCAATCAGCCCCAGCATTTT. Translation gives CASSGDRVSNQPQHF.

Note on this clonotype: This may arise from a read error, as a much more abundant clone is one base away. The chain carries TRBV24-1 and TRBJ1-2; D call uncertain. This CDR3 comprises 11 residues. Germline CDR1 KGHDR, CDR2 SFDVKD. CDR3: CAISENYGYTF. Written as DNA, the CDR3 is TGTGCCATCAGTGAAAACTATGGCTACACCTTC.

This clonotype was seen only a few times. CDR3 sequence: CASSYRNGPGETQYF. In DNA form, the CDR3 reads TGTGCCAGCAGTTACCGAAACGGTCCTGGGGAGACCCAGTACTTC. The chain carries TRBV6-2 or TRBV6-3 and TRBJ2-5; D call uncertain. Trimming removed 2 bases at V and 5 bases at J, with 15 bases between. CDR1 is MNHEY, CDR2 SVGEGT, per germline. The CDR3 is 15 amino acids.

This clonotype was seen repeatedly, ten times or more. The V call is TRBV6-6, the J call TRBJ1-4, with a tentative D call TRBD1 (5 bases). Germline CDR1 MNHNY, CDR2 SVGAGI (reference sequence). V lost 6 bases and J lost 4, with 12 bases in between. This CDR3 contains 14 residues. This CDR3 reads CASSRGPNNEKLFF. CDR3 DNA sequence: TGTGCCAGCAGCCGGGGCCCCAATAATGAAAAACTGTTTTTT.

This clonotype was seen at least ten times. The chain is built from TRBV7-9 and TRBJ2-1, with 10 positions matching TRBD2. V shed 5 bases, J shed 3 bases, and the junction held 7 bases outside the gene matches. Germline CDR1 SEHNR, CDR2 FQNEAQ (reference sequence). The CDR3 length is 16 residues. In DNA, the CDR3 is TGTGCCAGCAGCCCGGGGACTAGCGTATACTACAATGAGCAGTTCTTC. Residues: CASSPGTSVYYNEQFF.

This clonotype was detected many times. This chain uses TRBV6-5 with TRBJ1-5; D unresolved. Trimming stripped 2 bases from V and 5 bases from J, with 7 bases between. Germline V gives CDR1 MNHEY, CDR2 SVGAGI. The CDR3 has 13 amino acids. The CDR3 DNA sequence: TGTGCCAGCAGTTACCGGGCCGATCAGCCCCAGCATTTT. Translation gives CASSYRADQPQHF.

This clonotype occurred a few times. V usage is TRBV19 and J usage is TRBJ2-1; TRBD2 matches 13 bases. The CDR3 is 20 amino acids. Germline CDR1 reads LNHDA; CDR2 reads SQIVND (reference sequence). V gave up 4 bases and J gave up 0 bases; unmatched junction bases: 12. CDR3 sequence: CASSTSTSGRHRSSYNEQFF. The CDR3 DNA is TGTGCCAGTAGTACCTCGACTAGCGGGAGGCACAGGAGCTCCTACAATGAGCAGTTCTTC.

This clonotype occurred many times. V gene TRBV18 combines with J gene TRBJ1-3, with TRBD1 as a possible D gene (5 bases). V was clipped by 2 bases and J by 3 bases, with 11 bases between them. Germline V gives CDR1 KGHSH, CDR2 LQKENI. The CDR3 consists of 15 residues. CDR3 DNA: TGTGCCAGCTCACCAACCTTACAGGATGGAAACACCATATATTTT. It is translated as CASSPTLQDGNTIYF.

Only a few counts were recorded for this clonotype. The chain joins TRBV20-1 to TRBJ2-7; D is tentatively TRBD1 or TRBD2 (5 bases each). The CDR3 runs to 14 residues. The germline CDR1 and CDR2 sequences are DFQATT and SNEGSKA (reference sequence). Trimming stripped 3 bases from V and 2 bases from J, with 14 bases between. The CDR3 is CSASLNRGPYEQYF. CDR3 bases: TGCAGTGCTAGTTTAAATCGGGGACCCTACGAGCAGTACTTC.

This clonotype was seen only once. The chain recombines TRBV4-2 with TRBJ2-3; 8 nucleotides align to TRBD2. CDR3 length: 16 amino acids. CDR1 and CDR2 from the germline V gene are LGHNA and YNFKEQ. Trimming cost V 4 bases and J 0 bases; bases outside gene matches: 6. This chain's CDR3 is CASSLPSGPSTDTQYF. The CDR3, as DNA: TGTGCCAGCAGCCTCCCTAGCGGGCCGAGCACAGATACGCAGTATTTT.

This clonotype was seen once. The chain uses TRBV5-1 and TRBJ1-3; a weak D match, TRBD1 (6 bases). Germline loops: CDR1 SGHRS, CDR2 YFSETQ. Deletions cut 4 bases from V and 0 bases from J, with 14 bases between. The CDR3 loop spans 16 amino acids. CDR3 residues: CASSPKTGDSGNTIYF. The DNA for the CDR3 is TGCGCCAGCAGCCCGAAGACAGGAGACTCTGGAAACACCATATATTTT.